These 31 T cell receptor beta chains came from one sample sequenced in a study of vaccination and CD4 T cells after COVID-19 (dated by TCRdb to between 2022 and 2023). The treatment or condition label for this specimen denotes: approximately 10-day PBMC culture with coronavirus spike peptide pools or control peptides (ViraFEST assay). Their target antigens are unknown. Library preparation employed PCR. The run used an Illumina iSeq 100. At the Johns Hopkins FTIC core, DNA from the cultured CD4+ T cells underwent TCR sequencing with the Oncomine TCR Beta short-read assay. The public reads were run again by TCRdb, first through fastp at Q25 and then through MiXCR, and only productive beta chains were kept. Records with the same CDR3 protein are collapsed into one entry carrying the most frequent genes and DNA. The sample contains roughly 15,000 distinct CDR3 sequences, around 40% of them found a single time. The ten biggest clones cover about 14% of the sample.

Input material: CD4+ T cells from blood, cultured in vitro. The source of these receptors is a human donor who had recovered from COVID-19.

This clonotype was counted between two and nine times. The J gene is TRBJ2-2, the V gene TRBV7-2; 8 nucleotides align to TRBD1. CDR3 size: 15 residues. Germline loops: CDR1 SGHTA, CDR2 FQGNSA. The V segment lost 3 bases and the J segment 2 bases; nucleotides outside the gene matches: 2. The CDR3 DNA reads TGTGCCAGCAGCTTGGACAGGGCTAACACCGGGGAGCTGTTTTTT. Its protein product is CASSLDRANTGELFF.

CDR3 nucleotides: TGTGCCAGCACCCCACAGGGGAATAGCAATCAGCCCCAGCATTTT. Translation gives CASTPQGNSNQPQHF. J is TRBJ1-5 and V is TRBV25-1, with TRBD1 matching over 7 bases. The ends lost 7 bases at V and 0 bases at J; junction bases unmatched: 6. Germline CDR1 MGHDK, CDR2 SYGVNS. The CDR3 extends over 15 amino acids.

The chain has TRBV7-9 and TRBJ2-2; D may correspond to TRBD1 or TRBD2 (5 bases each). The CDR3 sequence is 16 residues long. Per germline, CDR1 SEHNR and CDR2 FQNEAQ (reference sequence). Trimming removed 5 bases at V and 4 bases at J, with 17 bases between. The CDR3 DNA is TGTGCCAGCAGCCCACCCCTGGGGGACCTCACCGGGGAGCTGTTTTTT. It encodes CASSPPLGDLTGELFF.

The chain employs TRBV6-5 and TRBJ2-7; D perhaps matches TRBD1 (5 bases). CDR1 and CDR2 (germline): MNHEY, SVGAGI. V shed 0 bases and J shed 6 bases, with 21 bases lying between them. This CDR3 comprises 17 residues. The CDR3: CASSYSQGESFLAEQYF. Written as DNA, the CDR3 is TGTGCCAGCAGTTACTCGCAAGGGGAATCCTTTCTTGCCGAGCAGTACTTC.

This clonotype was recorded once. This rearrangement joins TRBV6-2 or TRBV6-3 to TRBJ1-5, with D perhaps TRBD1 (6 bases). Germline V gene sequence: CDR1 MNHEY, CDR2 SVGEGT. The CDR3 contains 15 residues. V lost 6 bases and J lost 0, with 12 bases in between. The CDR3 region is CASRRTAISNQPQHF. In DNA form, the CDR3 reads TGTGCCAGCAGAAGGACAGCGATTAGCAATCAGCCCCAGCATTTT.

The V and J genes are TRBV5-1 and TRBJ2-6, with a possible D match to TRBD2 (6 bases). The CDR3 runs 16 residues. The germline V and J ends were trimmed by 1 base and 1 base, with 9 bases remaining between them. Per germline, CDR1 SGHRS and CDR2 YFSETQ. The CDR3, as DNA: TGCGCCAGCAGCTTGACTAGCCGTTCTGGGGCCAACGTCCTGACTTTC. Protein product: CASSLTSRSGANVLTF.

This clonotype appeared a few times. J is TRBJ1-5 and V is TRBV6-1, with no clear D. The V end was cut by 5 bases, the J end by 7 bases, with 12 bases between. Germline CDR1 is MNHNS and CDR2 is SASEGT. This CDR3 spans 13 amino acids. CDR3 sequence reads: CASSRETWQPQHF. The CDR3 bases are TGTGCCAGCAGTAGGGAAACTTGGCAGCCCCAGCATTTT.

This sequence joins TRBV20-1 and TRBJ1-6; 10 nucleotides agree with TRBD1. The V segment lost 4 bases and the J segment 6 bases; nucleotides outside the gene matches: 3. The length of the CDR3 is 14 residues. Germline V gene lookup returns CDR1 DFQATT and CDR2 SNEGSKA (reference sequence). For the CDR3, the DNA is TGCAGTGCTAATAGGGACAGGGGTAATTCACCCCTCCACTTT. This encodes CSANRDRGNSPLHF.

The chain is built from TRBV11-2 and TRBJ1-6; the D is unclear. With 4 bases removed from V and 9 bases from J, the gap between germline ends came to 19 bases. Germline V gives CDR1 SGHAT, CDR2 FQNNGV. The CDR3 covers 16 residues. CDR3 sequence reads: CASSSPRRVAASPLHF. DNA for the CDR3: TGTGCCAGCAGCTCACCCCGGCGGGTCGCGGCTTCACCCCTCCACTTT.

J is TRBJ2-1 and V is TRBV9, with D perhaps TRBD1 or TRBD2 (5 bases each). Trimming took 3 bases from V and 4 from J, leaving 14 bases between them. CDR1 and CDR2 (germline): SGDLS, YYNGEE. The CDR3 consists of 15 residues. CDR3 loop: CASSESPGPYNEQFF. CDR3 nucleotide sequence: TGTGCCAGCAGCGAATCCCCGGGACCATACAATGAGCAGTTCTTC.

The J gene is TRBJ1-1, the V gene TRBV6-4, with 11 bases identical to TRBD1. In germline, CDR1 is MRHNA, CDR2 SNTAGT. The CDR3 is 16 amino acids. V lost 7 bases and J lost 1; bases outside the gene matches: 8. The chain's CDR3 is CASTPGQGAPNTEAFF. Written as DNA, the CDR3 is TGTGCCAGCACTCCTGGACAGGGGGCTCCGAACACTGAAGCTTTCTTT.

The chain employs TRBV6-1 and TRBJ2-7; a weak D match, TRBD1 (6 bases). The germline V and J ends were trimmed by 6 bases and 5 bases, with 20 bases remaining between them. Looked up from germline, CDR1 is MNHNS and CDR2 is SASEGT. The CDR3 has 15 residues. The CDR3, as DNA: TGTGCCAGCAGACTCCCACTGACAGGAGCGGACGAGCAGTACTTC. Protein: CASRLPLTGADEQYF.

The V gene is TRBV20-1, the J gene TRBJ1-3; TRBD1 aligns across 8 bases. Germline CDR1 is DFQATT and CDR2 is SNEGSKA (reference sequence). The ends lost 6 bases at V and 2 bases at J; junction bases unmatched: 9. The length of the CDR3 is 15 residues. The DNA for the CDR3 is TGCAGTGCGACAAACAGGGGGATCGCTGGAAACACCATATATTTT. It is translated as CSATNRGIAGNTIYF.

The rearrangement uses TRBV12-3 or TRBV12-4 and TRBJ1-1; possible D gene TRBD1, 6 bases. The CDR3 covers 14 residues. Between the trimmed V and J ends, which lost 5 bases and 4 bases, there was a span of 14 bases. Here the CDR3 DNA reads TGTGCCAGCAGTGTCGGACAGCCGATCACTGAAGCTTTCTTT. Protein product: CASSVGQPITEAFF.

On this clonotype itself: Germline and junction disagree at one end, which may indicate a read error. The CDR3 DNA reads as TGTGCCAGCAGCTGGGGGGGGACTGAAGCTTTCTTT. Amino acids: CASSWGGTEAFF. The chain employs TRBV5-3 and TRBJ1-1; D may be TRBD1 (5 bases). TRBV5-3 is flagged as an ORF with uncertain function. The CDR3 loop spans 12 amino acids.

The rearrangement links TRBV30 to TRBJ2-7, with D perhaps TRBD1 (5 bases). Trimming left V 3 bases short and J 3 bases short, with 9 bases between. This CDR3 is 12 amino acids long. Germline V gene lookup returns CDR1 GTSNPN and CDR2 SVGIG (reference sequence). As DNA, the CDR3 is TGTGCCTGGAGCGTCCAGGGCTACGAGCAGTACTTC. Translation: CAWSVQGYEQYF.

V usage is TRBV20-1 and J usage is TRBJ2-3, with D perhaps matching TRBD1 (6 bases). Looked up from germline, CDR1 is DFQATT and CDR2 is SNEGSKA (reference sequence). The CDR3 is 14 residues long. Trimming left V 0 bases short and J 4 bases short, with 11 bases between. CDR3 DNA sequence: TGCAGTGCTAGAGATACAGGGAGCGCAGATACGCAGTATTTT. Translating gives CSARDTGSADTQYF.

The rearrangement uses TRBV7-9 and TRBJ1-2; 9 nucleotides line up with TRBD1. The CDR3 runs to 15 residues. Looked up from germline, CDR1 is SEHNR and CDR2 is FQNEAQ (reference sequence). Unmatched junction bases numbered 12, after V lost 5 bases and J lost 8 bases. As DNA, the CDR3 is TGTGCCAGCAGCCGATCTACAGGGGGCAGTAAGGGCTACACCTTC. It is translated as CASSRSTGGSKGYTF.

CDR3 coding DNA: TGCAGTGCTAGAGAGGGGACCGCATCCTACGAGCAGTACTTC. Its translation is CSAREGTASYEQYF. This chain connects TRBV20-1 to TRBJ2-7; D is tentatively TRBD1 or TRBD2 (5 bases each). Trimming shortened V by 0 bases and J by 1 base, and 10 bases separated the two germline ends. Per germline, CDR1 DFQATT and CDR2 SNEGSKA (reference sequence). The CDR3 totals 14 residues.

The rearrangement uses TRBV5-1 and TRBJ1-1; 8 positions agree with TRBD1. With 0 bases clipped from V and 5 bases from J, the junction kept 9 bases outside the gene matches. The CDR3 has 16 residues. CDR1 is SGHRS and CDR2 is YFSETQ in the germline V gene. CDR3 sequence reads: CASSLDRGVGSTEAFF. CDR3 DNA: TGCGCCAGCAGCTTGGACAGGGGGGTGGGGAGTACTGAAGCTTTCTTT.

This clonotype was detected only a few times. The V and J genes are TRBV20-1 and TRBJ1-1; weak D call: TRBD1 (5 bases). The length of the CDR3 is 13 residues. Per germline, CDR1 DFQATT and CDR2 SNEGSKA (reference sequence). The V end was cut by 5 bases, the J end by 0 bases, with 10 bases between. CDR3 protein: CSAPGGVNTEAFF. The CDR3 DNA follows: TGCAGTGCTCCCGGGGGTGTGAACACTGAAGCTTTCTTT.

The V gene is TRBV3-1, the J gene TRBJ2-2, with 7 bases lining up with TRBD2. The junction had 5 bases not matched to a gene; V was cut back by 4 bases and J by 6 bases. This CDR3 is 14 amino acids long. Germline lookup yields CDR1 LGHDT and CDR2 YNNKEL (reference sequence). As DNA, the CDR3 is TGTGCCAGCAGCCTCGTGGGAGGGTCCGGGGAGCTGTTTTTT. Its protein is CASSLVGGSGELFF.

V usage is TRBV20-1 and J usage is TRBJ1-1; D is uncertain. Germline V gene sequence: CDR1 DFQATT, CDR2 SNEGSKA (reference sequence). CDR3 size: 13 residues. The V end lost 8 bases, the J end lost 1 base, and 14 bases lay between the germline ends. The chain's CDR3 is CSPWSTGNTEAFF. As DNA, the CDR3 is TGCAGTCCCTGGTCAACGGGGAACACTGAAGCTTTCTTT.

The V gene is TRBV6-2 or TRBV6-3, the J gene TRBJ2-2; 9 bases line up with TRBD1. The germline CDR1 and CDR2 sequences are MNHEY and SVGEGT. V was clipped by 10 bases and J by 6 bases; unmatched bases: 12. CDR3 length equals 15 residues. The CDR3 nucleotides are TGTGCCACTCGCCGGGACAGGGTTAGAGCCGGGGAGCTGTTTTTT. Protein sequence: CATRRDRVRAGELFF.

The CDR3 region has the DNA TGTGCCAGCAGCTCCGGGACAGGGTATCGTTTCACTGAAGCTTTCTTT. Its translation: CASSSGTGYRFTEAFF. V gene TRBV3-1 combines with J gene TRBJ1-1, with 9 bases aligning to TRBD1. J gave up 4 bases and V 5 bases, and 11 bases lay outside the gene matches. The CDR3 has 16 amino acids. The germline gives CDR1 LGHDT, CDR2 YNNKEL (reference sequence). The full variable domain, in which reference TRBV3-1 and TRBJ1-1 provide the parts outside the CDR3, is DTAVSQTPKYLVTQMGNDKSIKCEQNLGHDTMYWYKQDSKKFLKIMFSYNNKELIINETVPNRFSPKSPDKAHLNLHINSLELGDSAVYFCASSSGTGYRFTEAFFGQGTRLTVV.

This rearrangement joins TRBV4-1 to TRBJ1-6; D is uncertain. V was trimmed by 4 bases and J by 10 bases, leaving 17 bases between them. Germline CDR1 and CDR2: MGHRA and YSYEKL. The CDR3 consists of 15 residues. The DNA of the CDR3 is TGCGCCAGCAGCCCTCTCCAGGCGCTCAGGTCACCCCTCCACTTT. Translation gives CASSPLQALRSPLHF.

This chain joins TRBV19 and TRBJ1-3; maybe TRBD1 (5 bases). Trimming left V 8 bases short and J 1 base short, with 21 bases between. The CDR3 is made up of 17 amino acids. CDR1 is LNHDA, CDR2 SQIVND, per germline (reference sequence). The DNA for the CDR3 is TGTGCCAGTCGCAGGGTCCTCGGGGGTATGTCTGGAAACACCATATATTTT. It translates to CASRRVLGGMSGNTIYF.

This rearrangement joins TRBV12-3 or TRBV12-4 to TRBJ2-7, with TRBD1 matching 10 bases. The V segment lost 8 bases and the J segment 1 base; nucleotides outside the gene matches: 5. The CDR3 totals 14 residues. CDR3 region: CASGRDRGSYEQYF. The CDR3 bases are TGTGCCAGCGGGCGGGACAGGGGATCCTACGAGCAGTACTTC.

This clonotype was seen a handful of times. V usage is TRBV15 and J usage is TRBJ1-1; no clear D. Trimming shortened V by 3 bases and J by 1 base, and 18 bases separated the two germline ends. CDR3 length equals 17 residues. CDR1 is LNHNV, CDR2 YYDKDF, per germline (reference sequence). The CDR3 DNA follows: TGTGCCACCAGCAGGCGGTTTGGGGAAGGACCGAACACTGAAGCTTTCTTT. This codes for CATSRRFGEGPNTEAFF. The full variable domain, rest sourced from reference TRBV15 and TRBJ1-1, is DAMVIQNPRYQVTQFGKPVTLSCSQTLNHNVMYWYQQKSSQAPKLLFHYYDKDFNNEADTPDNFQSRRPNTSFCFLDIRSPGLGDTAMYLCATSRRFGEGPNTEAFFGQGTRLTVV.

This rearrangement joins TRBV12-5 to TRBJ2-1; 12 nucleotides align to TRBD1. The CDR3 spans 15 residues. V gave up 5 bases and J gave up 5 bases; unmatched junction bases: 4. Germline V CDR1 and CDR2: LGHNT, FRNRAP. DNA of the CDR3: TGTGCTAGTGGTCCAGGGACAGGGGGCCACAATGAGCAGTTCTTC. As protein: CASGPGTGGHNEQFF.

This chain's CDR3 is CSVSRGRKETQYF. For the CDR3, the DNA is TGCAGCGTGTCCAGGGGGCGTAAGGAGACCCAGTACTTC. The chain uses TRBV29-1 and TRBJ2-5, with TRBD1 matching 8 bases. CDR3 length: 13 amino acids. Germline CDR1 is SQVTM and CDR2 is ANQGSEA. The ends lost 6 bases at V and 5 bases at J; junction bases unmatched: 8.